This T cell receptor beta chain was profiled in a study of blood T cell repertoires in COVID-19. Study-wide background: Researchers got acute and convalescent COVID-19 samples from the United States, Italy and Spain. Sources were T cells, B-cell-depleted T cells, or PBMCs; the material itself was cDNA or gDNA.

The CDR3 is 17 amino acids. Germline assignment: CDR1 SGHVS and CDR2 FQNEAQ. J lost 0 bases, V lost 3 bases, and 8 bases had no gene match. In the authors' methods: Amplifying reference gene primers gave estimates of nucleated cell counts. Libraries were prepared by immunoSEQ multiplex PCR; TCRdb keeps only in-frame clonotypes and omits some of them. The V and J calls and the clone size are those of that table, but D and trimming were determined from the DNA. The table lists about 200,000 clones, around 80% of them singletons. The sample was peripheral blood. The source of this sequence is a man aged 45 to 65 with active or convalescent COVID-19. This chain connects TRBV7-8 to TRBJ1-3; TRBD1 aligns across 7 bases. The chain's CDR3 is CASSLRQGALSGNTIYF. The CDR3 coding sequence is TGTGCCAGCAGCTTGAGACAGGGAGCTCTCTCTGGAAACACCATATATTTT.